Below are 26 T cell receptor beta chains sequenced from a single sample in a study of T cell repertoires in cytomegalovirus infection. TCRdb analysed the reads with MiXCR anew, one entry per CDR3 protein. This table has 510,000 or so distinct CDR3 sequences, about 25% appearing once. Sequencing used PBMCs. The receptors derive from a human donor in good health (CMV status not recorded). Some clones in this sample may be carry-over from other donors' samples.

This clonotype was detected ten times or more. The chain employs TRBV7-8 and TRBJ2-7; the match to TRBD2 covers 10 bases. This CDR3 is 18 amino acids long. The ends lost 0 bases at V and 4 bases at J; junction bases unmatched: 12. CDR1 SGHVS and CDR2 FQNEAQ come from the germline V gene. The CDR3, as DNA: TGTGCCAGCAGCTTAGCGAGGCTAGCGGGAGAAACTATATACGAGCAGTACTTC. It encodes CASSLARLAGETIYEQYF.

This clonotype was observed a few times. The chain employs TRBV5-5 and TRBJ2-5, with unresolved D. The CDR3 sequence is 13 residues long. Germline V gene sequence: CDR1 SGHKS, CDR2 YYEKEE (reference sequence). Trimming pared 6 bases from V and 3 bases from J, leaving 12 bases between. In DNA form, the CDR3 reads TGTGCCAGCAAACTGGGATGGGAAGAGACCCAGTACTTC. Translated, it gives CASKLGWEETQYF.

The chain employs TRBV11-2 and TRBJ1-1; unclear D gene. The CDR3 sequence is 13 residues long. Germline V gene lookup returns CDR1 SGHAT and CDR2 FQNNGV. Trimming took 5 bases from V and 6 from J, leaving 13 bases between them. This CDR3 is CASSPRVVAEAFF. CDR3 nucleotide sequence: TGTGCCAGCAGCCCACGGGTGGTCGCTGAAGCTTTCTTT.

The sample holds a few counts of this clonotype. The chain links TRBV7-4 to TRBJ2-2; 10 bases align to TRBD1. The V gene's germline CDR1 is SGHVT and CDR2 SQSDAQ. With 6 bases clipped from V and 6 bases from J, the junction kept 13 bases outside the gene matches. The CDR3 totals 17 residues. CDR3 bases: TGTGCCAGCAGGTTACCTTCCGGGACAGGGGTGGCCGGGGAGCTGTTTTTT. This encodes CASRLPSGTGVAGELFF.

This clonotype was recorded many times. The rearrangement joins TRBV28 to TRBJ2-5; D is possibly TRBD1 (6 bases). CDR1 and CDR2 (germline): MDHEN, SYDVKM. The CDR3 totals 14 residues. V dropped 6 bases and J dropped 1 base, with 12 bases sitting between them. CDR3 residues: CASRGGPTQETQYF. CDR3 nucleotide sequence: TGTGCCAGCAGAGGGGGACCAACCCAAGAGACCCAGTACTTC.

This chain connects TRBV14 to TRBJ1-1; D unresolved. Germline-derived CDR1 and CDR2 are SGHDN and FVKESK. CDR3 size: 16 residues. Trimming cost V 0 bases and J 2 bases, with 13 bases left between them. The CDR3 bases are TGTGCCAGCAGCCAAGATTTTAGTCGGACCAACACTGAAGCTTTCTTT. Translating it yields CASSQDFSRTNTEAFF.

The chain joins TRBV7-9 to TRBJ1-5, with D uncertain. V was shortened by 1 base and J by 11 bases, with 9 bases between the two germline ends. Germline V CDR1 and CDR2: SEHNR, FQNEAQ (reference sequence). The CDR3 has 12 residues. The CDR3 is CASSLGGKSQHF. DNA of the CDR3: TGTGCCAGCAGCTTAGGTGGCAAGTCCCAGCATTTT.

The chain joins TRBV7-8 to TRBJ2-4; D remains ambiguous. Trimming pared 2 bases from V and 0 bases from J, leaving 32 bases between. The length of the CDR3 is 23 residues. CDR1 and CDR2 from the germline V gene are SGHVS and FQNEAQ. CDR3 bases: TGTGCCAGCAGCTTATACAAATTACCTACCTCGTCTACGGCCTTGAAAGCCAAAAACATTCAGTACTTC. Translation gives CASSLYKLPTSSTALKAKNIQYF. Drawing the rest from reference TRBV7-8 and TRBJ2-4, the complete variable domain is GAGVSQSPRYKVAKRGQDVALRCDPISGHVSLFWYQQALGQGPEFLTYFQNEAQLDKSGLPSDRFFAERPEGSVSTLKIQRTQQEDSAVYLCASSLYKLPTSSTALKAKNIQYFGAGTRLSVL.

In this sample, this clonotype turned up many times. The chain has TRBV12-3 or TRBV12-4 and TRBJ2-4, with 14 bases aligning to TRBD2. This CDR3 comprises 17 residues. After removal of 6 bases from V and 7 bases from J, the junction contained 11 bases not matched to a gene. The DNA of the CDR3 is TGTGCCAGCAGCCTCGGGACTAGCGGGAGTGCCAGTAACATTCAGTACTTC. Its translation: CASSLGTSGSASNIQYF.

This clonotype was seen only a few times. V and J are TRBV5-5 and TRBJ1-2; 7 bases are a match to TRBD1. The CDR3 covers 14 residues. Germline values: CDR1 SGHKS, CDR2 YYEKEE (reference sequence). Unmatched junction bases numbered 7, after V lost 0 bases and J lost 8 bases. CDR3 region: CASSLVTGTDGYTF. The CDR3 region has the DNA TGTGCCAGCAGCTTGGTGACAGGGACGGACGGCTACACCTTC.

This clonotype was recorded a few times. The gene calls are TRBV6-2 or TRBV6-3 and TRBJ2-5; D unclear. The V end was cut by 5 bases, the J end by 0 bases, with 4 bases between. Germline V gene sequence: CDR1 MNHEY, CDR2 SVGEGT. The CDR3 spans 12 residues. The CDR3 reads CASSTDQETQYF. CDR3 bases: TGTGCCAGCAGTACAGACCAAGAGACCCAGTACTTC.

The chain recombines TRBV18 with TRBJ2-5, with 8 positions matching TRBD1. Germline trimming cut 0 bases from V and 7 bases from J; bases unmatched to any gene: 13. This CDR3 contains 17 residues. The germline CDR1 and CDR2 sequences are KGHSH and LQKENI. CDR3 protein: CASSPPISDRAFGTQYF. CDR3 nucleotide sequence: TGTGCCAGCTCACCACCAATTTCGGACAGGGCGTTCGGGACCCAGTACTTC.

This clonotype has at least ten counts. This chain joins TRBV7-2 and TRBJ2-7; D is possibly TRBD2 (5 bases). V shed 4 bases and J shed 3 bases, with 13 bases lying between them. The CDR3 runs 14 residues. Germline CDR1 is SGHTA and CDR2 is FQGNSA. The CDR3 DNA sequence: TGTGCCAGCAGCTCCTGGACTCCTCTCTACGAGCAGTACTTC. Its protein is CASSSWTPLYEQYF.

This clonotype was recorded at least ten times. V usage is TRBV7-2 and J usage is TRBJ2-3; TRBD1 agrees at 8 bases. Germline assignment: CDR1 SGHTA and CDR2 FQGNSA. Losses at the gene ends were 5 bases for V and 2 bases for J; bases not matched to a gene: 3. CDR3 size: 14 residues. The CDR3 DNA reads as TGTGCCAGCAGCCCGGACAGGGTCACAGATACGCAGTATTTT. Encoded protein: CASSPDRVTDTQYF.

The rearrangement uses TRBV3-1 and TRBJ2-1; perhaps TRBD1 as D (5 bases). In germline, CDR1 is LGHDT, CDR2 YNNKEL (reference sequence). The length of the CDR3 is 16 residues. Trimming shortened V by 1 base and J by 6 bases, and 16 bases separated the two germline ends. Written as DNA, the CDR3 is TGTGCCAGCAGCCAAGGGACGCTAGGGGTTGGCAATGAGCAGTTCTTC. It specifies CASSQGTLGVGNEQFF.

This clonotype was observed at least ten times. The chain uses TRBV12-3 or TRBV12-4 and TRBJ1-5; no reliable D call. The CDR3 is 14 amino acids. V was clipped by 1 base and J by 4 bases, with 8 bases between them. CDR3 in amino acids: CASSLGSWNQPQHF. The DNA of the CDR3 is TGTGCCAGCAGTTTAGGGTCCTGGAATCAGCCCCAGCATTTT.

This clonotype came up a few times. The chain has TRBV7-3 and TRBJ2-2, with unresolved D. The V gene's germline CDR1 is SGHTA and CDR2 FQGTGA. CDR3 length: 12 amino acids. V dropped 5 bases and J dropped 6 bases, with 7 bases sitting between them. Here the CDR3 reads CASSRFSGELFF. The CDR3 nucleotides read TGTGCCAGCAGCCGATTCTCCGGGGAGCTGTTTTTT.

This clonotype has more than one count but fewer than ten. The CDR3 nucleotides read TGTGCCAGCAGCTTAAAAGGCTGGGACACATGGACTCTTAGCACAGATACGCAGTATTTT. This sequence encodes CASSLKGWDTWTLSTDTQYF. The V gene is TRBV7-9, the J gene TRBJ2-3; a possible D gene is TRBD1 (6 bases). The germline V gene encodes CDR1 SEHNR and CDR2 FQNEAQ (reference sequence). V was pared by 2 bases and J by 0 bases, with 24 bases between. CDR3 length: 20 residues.

This clonotype was seen at least ten times. The chain uses TRBV20-1 and TRBJ2-7; D uncertain. The CDR3 extends over 15 amino acids. V shed 1 base and J shed 0 bases, with 13 bases lying between them. Germline CDR1 and CDR2: DFQATT and SNEGSKA (reference sequence). The CDR3 DNA reads TGCAGTGCTAGAGGGTCCCCCCGAAGCTCCTACGAGCAGTACTTC. Protein sequence: CSARGSPRSSYEQYF.

This clonotype came up many times. The chain has TRBV25-1 and TRBJ2-3; 7 bases match TRBD2. The junction had 10 bases not matched to a gene; V was cut back by 3 bases and J by 4 bases. Germline lookup yields CDR1 MGHDK and CDR2 SYGVNS. The CDR3 sequence is 16 residues long. CDR3 DNA sequence: TGTGCCAGCAGTGATCAAGTGGGAGGGCCCTCAGATACGCAGTATTTT. This codes for CASSDQVGGPSDTQYF.

The chain recombines TRBV19 with TRBJ2-1; D is undetermined. With 5 bases removed from V and 6 bases from J, the gap between germline ends came to 8 bases. The CDR3 loop spans 12 amino acids. Germline V gives CDR1 LNHDA, CDR2 SQIVND (reference sequence). This chain's CDR3 is CASSFPSNEQFF. CDR3 DNA: TGTGCCAGTAGTTTCCCTAGCAATGAGCAGTTCTTC.

This clonotype was detected many times. The chain joins TRBV7-6 to TRBJ2-1, with D unresolved. V gave up 0 bases and J gave up 10 bases, with 7 bases separating them. The CDR3 runs 12 residues. Per germline, CDR1 SGHVS and CDR2 FNYEAQ. The CDR3 nucleotides are TGTGCCAGCAGCTTAGCGGGGTGGGAGCAGTTCTTC. It encodes CASSLAGWEQFF.

Ten or more counts support this clonotype. The rearrangement joins TRBV12-3 or TRBV12-4 to TRBJ1-4; D not resolved. This CDR3 has 16 amino acids. V was trimmed by 3 bases and J by 3 bases, leaving 14 bases between them. CDR3: CASSFRTGVSNEKLFF. The CDR3 bases are TGTGCCAGCAGTTTCAGAACCGGGGTCTCTAATGAAAAACTGTTTTTT.

This sequence joins TRBV11-3 and TRBJ2-1; 9 positions match TRBD2. This CDR3 has 14 amino acids. In germline, CDR1 is SGHNT, CDR2 YENEEA. The V gene end was trimmed by 5 bases and the J gene end by 9 bases; junction bases not matched to a gene: 8. CDR3 sequence: CASSQRGTSSEQFF. DNA of the CDR3: TGTGCCAGCAGCCAACGGGGGACTAGCAGTGAGCAGTTCTTC.

CDR3 loop: CASSIGLAGLYQETQYF. CDR3 bases: TGTGCCAGCAGCATCGGACTAGCGGGGCTGTACCAAGAGACCCAGTACTTC. This chain joins TRBV7-2 and TRBJ2-5; 12 nucleotides match TRBD2. This CDR3 has 17 residues. Germline V CDR1 and CDR2: SGHTA, FQGNSA. The junction had 7 bases not matched to a gene; V was cut back by 5 bases and J by 0 bases.

The genes are TRBV28 and TRBJ1-5; D gene unclear. V lost 3 bases and J lost 0, with 18 bases in between. In germline, CDR1 is MDHEN, CDR2 SYDVKM. This CDR3 contains 18 residues. This CDR3 is CASSFGAHQTYSNQPQHF. CDR3 sequence (DNA): TGTGCCAGCAGTTTTGGAGCGCACCAAACTTATAGCAATCAGCCCCAGCATTTT.